This passage covers 22 T cell receptor beta chains from one sample sequenced in a study of blood T cell repertoires in COVID-19. Sequencing used immunoSEQ multiplex PCR; TCRdb keeps in-frame clones, though not all of them. The profile shows some 340,000 clones, 85% to 95% of them singletons. What was sequenced was PBMCs or T cells enriched from blood (not recorded which). The receptors derive from a woman aged 25 to 39 who had been exposed to COVID-19.

The chain employs TRBV19 and TRBJ1-2; TRBD1 aligns across 9 bases. Trimming at V came to 6 bases and at J to 2 bases, leaving 1 base not matched to a gene. Germline V gene lookup returns CDR1 LNHDA and CDR2 SQIVND (reference sequence). The CDR3 length is 13 residues. CDR3 sequence reads: CASRGTGNYGYTF. DNA for the CDR3: TGTGCCAGTAGGGGGACAGGGAACTATGGCTACACCTTC.

This chain connects TRBV5-5 to TRBJ1-3; D not certain. Per germline, CDR1 SGHKS and CDR2 YYEKEE (reference sequence). Trimming left V 4 bases short and J 9 bases short, with 17 bases between. The CDR3 is made up of 14 amino acids. The CDR3 coding sequence is TGTGCCAGCAGCCCTGCGCCTGCCGGAGGCACCATATATTTT. Protein sequence: CASSPAPAGGTIYF. Variable domain in full (rest from reference TRBV5-5 and TRBJ1-3): DAGVTQSPTHLIKTRGQQVTLRCSPISGHKSVSWYQQVLGQGPQFIFQYYEKEERGRGNFPDRFSARQFPNYSSELNVNALLLGDSALYLCASSPAPAGGTIYFGEGSWLTVV.

The rearrangement links TRBV5-4 to TRBJ2-5; a weak D match, TRBD1 (6 bases). This CDR3 region has 13 residues. Germline assignment: CDR1 SGHNT and CDR2 YYREEE (reference sequence). Deletions cut 4 bases from V and 2 bases from J, with 9 bases between. The CDR3 spells CASSPGQQETQYF. The CDR3 DNA sequence: TGTGCCAGCAGCCCCGGACAGCAAGAGACCCAGTACTTC.

The chain carries TRBV9 and TRBJ2-2, with a tentative D call TRBD2 (6 bases). The CDR3 spans 16 residues. CDR1 and CDR2 (germline): SGDLS, YYNGEE. V was clipped by 0 bases and J by 4 bases, with 13 bases between them. In DNA form, the CDR3 reads TGTGCCAGCAGCGTAGCTTCGGACTATAGCACCGGGGAGCTGTTTTTT. Encoded protein: CASSVASDYSTGELFF.

The chain employs TRBV19 and TRBJ2-7; TRBD1 aligns across 8 bases. The CDR3 length is 15 residues. Germline V gene sequence: CDR1 LNHDA, CDR2 SQIVND (reference sequence). Trimming removed 5 bases from V and 2 bases from J; junction bases left unmatched: 8. The CDR3 is CASSPGQGPAYEQYF. The CDR3 nucleotides read TGTGCCAGTAGTCCTGGACAGGGCCCGGCCTACGAGCAGTACTTC. Variable domain in full (rest from reference TRBV19 and TRBJ2-7): DGGITQSPKYLFRKEGQNVTLSCEQNLNHDAMYWYRQDPGQGLRLIYYSQIVNDFQKGDIAEGYSVSREKKESFPLTVTSAQKNPTAFYLCASSPGQGPAYEQYFGPGTRLTVT.

The chain links TRBV5-4 to TRBJ2-5, with D possibly TRBD1 on 6 matching bases. Trimming took 0 bases from V and 2 from J, leaving 8 bases between them. Germline V gene data show CDR1 as SGHNT and CDR2 as YYREEE (reference sequence). The CDR3 spans 14 residues. The CDR3 region is CASSLGQEQETQYF. CDR3 in DNA: TGTGCCAGCAGCTTGGGACAGGAACAAGAGACCCAGTACTTC.

V is TRBV6-5 and J is TRBJ1-6; 8 bases fit TRBD1. The CDR3 is 14 residues long. Trimming cost V 6 bases and J 7 bases; bases outside gene matches: 5. Per the germline V gene, CDR1 is MNHEY and CDR2 is SVGAGI. The CDR3 DNA reads as TGTGCCAGCAGCCGGACAGGGACGAATTCACCCCTCCACTTT. This encodes CASSRTGTNSPLHF.

The chain joins TRBV7-9 to TRBJ2-7; D is possibly TRBD2 (6 bases). V lost 4 bases and J lost 4, with 11 bases in between. Germline V gene data show CDR1 as SEHNR and CDR2 as FQNEAQ (reference sequence). The CDR3 is made up of 13 amino acids. Here the CDR3 DNA reads TGTGCCAGCAGCTGGAGGGATGGGTACGAGCAGTACTTC. Protein sequence: CASSWRDGYEQYF.

A few counts support this clone. The DNA for the CDR3 is TGTGCCAGCAGTAAACCTCGCGGTCGAGACGATAATTCACCCCTCCACTTT. Translation gives CASSKPRGRDDNSPLHF. This chain joins TRBV2 and TRBJ1-6; no firm D call. V lost 5 bases, J lost 5 bases, and 19 bases lay in between. The CDR3 runs to 17 residues. Germline V gives CDR1 SNHLY, CDR2 FYNNEI. The full variable domain, rest sourced from reference TRBV2 and TRBJ1-6, is EPEVTQTPSHQVTQMGQEVILRCVPISNHLYFYWYRQILGQKVEFLVSFYNNEISEKSEIFDDQFSVERPDGSNFTLKIRSTKLEDSAMYFCASSKPRGRDDNSPLHFGNGTRLTVT.

The chain employs TRBV7-9 and TRBJ1-6; 7 nucleotides agree with TRBD1. V dropped 5 bases and J dropped 4; count of bases not matched to a gene: 2. Germline CDR1 is SEHNR and CDR2 is FQNEAQ (reference sequence). The CDR3 length is 14 residues. CDR3 amino acids: CASSRDSYNSPLHF. The CDR3 DNA reads TGTGCCAGCAGCCGGGACAGTTATAATTCACCCCTCCACTTT. The whole variable domain, remainder taken from reference TRBV7-9 and TRBJ1-6, is DTGVSQNPRHKITKRGQNVTFRCDPISEHNRLYWYRQTLGQGPEFLTYFQNEAQLEKSRLLSDRFSAERPKGSFSTLEIQRTEQGDSAMYLCASSRDSYNSPLHFGNGTRLTVT.

V gene TRBV4-3 combines with J gene TRBJ1-3, with 7 bases aligning to TRBD1. This CDR3 has 14 amino acids. Losses at the gene ends were 4 bases for V and 4 bases for J; bases not matched to a gene: 4. Per germline, CDR1 LGHNA and CDR2 YSLEER. Here the CDR3 DNA reads TGCGCCAGCAGCCTAACAGGGGCCGGAAACACCATATATTTT. Its translation is CASSLTGAGNTIYF.

The V and J genes are TRBV29-1 and TRBJ1-2; D remains ambiguous. Per the germline V gene, CDR1 is SQVTM and CDR2 is ANQGSEA. CDR3 length: 15 amino acids. V lost 0 bases and J 7 bases, leaving 18 bases between the germline ends. CDR3 DNA: TGCAGCGTTGAAGAGTTAGTGGTCCGCCCTTTTGGCTACACCTTC. It specifies CSVEELVVRPFGYTF.

This chain joins TRBV4-3 and TRBJ2-7, with 8 bases identical to TRBD1. Germline V gene lookup returns CDR1 LGHNA and CDR2 YSLEER. The V gene end was trimmed by 4 bases and the J gene end by 5 bases; junction bases not matched to a gene: 10. The length of the CDR3 is 15 residues. CDR3 in amino acids: CASSPGQGFGNEQYF. The CDR3, as DNA: TGCGCCAGCAGCCCTGGACAGGGTTTCGGGAACGAGCAGTACTTC.

This chain connects TRBV4-1 to TRBJ2-5; 8 nucleotides match TRBD2. This CDR3 is built from 13 residues. V shed 2 bases, J shed 5 bases, and the junction held 1 base outside the gene matches. Per the germline V gene, CDR1 is MGHRA and CDR2 is YSYEKL. Here the CDR3 reads CASSQRTSETQYF. CDR3 sequence (DNA): TGCGCCAGCAGCCAAAGGACTAGCGAGACCCAGTACTTC.

The chain links TRBV7-6 to TRBJ1-3, with D unclear. V dropped 10 bases and J dropped 0 bases, with 16 bases sitting between them. Germline CDR1 SGHVS, CDR2 FNYEAQ. The CDR3 consists of 15 residues. CDR3 sequence: CATVRIPSSGNTIYF. The DNA of the CDR3 is TGTGCCACGGTTAGAATCCCAAGCTCTGGAAACACCATATATTTT. The full variable domain, its missing parts supplied by reference TRBV7-6 and TRBJ1-3, is GAGVSQSPRYKVTKRGQDVALRCDPISGHVSLYWYRQALGQGPEFLTYFNYEAQQDKSGLPNDRFSAERPEGSISTLTIQRTEQRDSAMYRCATVRIPSSGNTIYFGEGSWLTVV.

The sample holds one count of this clone. The chain uses TRBV12-3 or TRBV12-4 and TRBJ2-2; D unclear. The V end lost 2 bases, the J end lost 6 bases, and 7 bases lay between the germline ends. The CDR3 consists of 13 residues. The DNA of the CDR3 is TGTGCCAGCAGTTTACGTACGGCCGGGGAGCTGTTTTTT. This gives the protein CASSLRTAGELFF.

The genes are TRBV7-9 and TRBJ1-1; no clear D gene. From germline, CDR1 is SEHNR and CDR2 FQNEAQ (reference sequence). Trimming left V 2 bases short and J 0 bases short, with 16 bases between. This CDR3 region has 17 residues. The CDR3 loop reads CASSLSRQPTMNTEAFF. The CDR3 coding sequence is TGTGCCAGCAGCTTATCGAGACAACCTACCATGAACACTGAAGCTTTCTTT.

The chain is built from TRBV19 and TRBJ2-5; the match to TRBD2 covers 12 bases. The ends lost 5 bases at V and 4 bases at J; junction bases unmatched: 8. The CDR3 sequence is 16 residues long. The germline V gene has CDR1 LNHDA and CDR2 SQIVND (reference sequence). The CDR3 loop is CASSPSGGASAETQYF. For the CDR3, the DNA is TGTGCCAGTAGTCCTAGCGGGGGGGCCTCCGCAGAGACCCAGTACTTC.

This clone was seen a few times. V gene TRBV15 combines with J gene TRBJ1-5, with D unresolved. Germline CDR1 is LNHNV and CDR2 is YYDKDF (reference sequence). V was trimmed by 0 bases and J by 1 base, leaving 7 bases between them. The CDR3 sequence is 15 residues long. CDR3 nucleotides: TGTGCCACCAGCAGAGATGCGGGAAGCAATCAGCCCCAGCATTTT. The encoded protein is CATSRDAGSNQPQHF.

The J gene is TRBJ2-3, the V gene TRBV28, with D tentatively TRBD1 (5 bases). The CDR3 spans 15 residues. Looked up from germline, CDR1 is MDHEN and CDR2 is SYDVKM. V was cut by 5 bases and J by 4 bases, with 16 bases left in between. The CDR3, as DNA: TGTGCCAGCAGTCCCGCCGCGTTAGGGGCAGATACGCAGTATTTT. Its protein product is CASSPAALGADTQYF.

J is TRBJ2-7 and V is TRBV15, with 7 nucleotides matching TRBD2. The CDR3 extends over 17 amino acids. The J segment lost 0 bases and the V segment lost 0 bases, leaving 8 bases of the junction unmatched. Germline V gives CDR1 LNHNV, CDR2 YYDKDF (reference sequence). CDR3 DNA: TGTGCCACCAGCAGAGATCCATCTAGCGGACCCTCCTACGAGCAGTACTTC. The encoded protein is CATSRDPSSGPSYEQYF. The variable domain in full, with the rest retrieved from reference TRBV15 and TRBJ2-7, is DAMVIQNPRYQVTQFGKPVTLSCSQTLNHNVMYWYQQKSSQAPKLLFHYYDKDFNNEADTPDNFQSRRPNTSFCFLDIRSPGLGDTAMYLCATSRDPSSGPSYEQYFGPGTRLTVT.

The V and J genes are TRBV11-2 and TRBJ2-3; D ambiguous. CDR3 length: 16 amino acids. Germline V lookup: CDR1 SGHAT, CDR2 FQNNGV. V shed 0 bases and J shed 1 base, with 11 bases lying between them. The CDR3 is CASSLEVSRGTDTQYF. The DNA for the CDR3 is TGTGCCAGCAGCTTAGAGGTCTCCCGCGGCACAGATACGCAGTATTTT.